What follows is one TCR beta chain and its context. No antigen is known for it. This sample was taken from a study of T cells in Graves' hyperthyroidism and ophthalmopathy. Whole-study findings and limits: The majority of expanded thyroid clonotypes above 0.001 also appeared in blood.

The CDR3 extends over 15 amino acids. V dropped 4 bases and J dropped 1 base, with 10 bases sitting between them. CDR1 SNHLY and CDR2 FYNNEI come from the germline V gene. Amplified TCR beta CDR3 regions derived from RNA transcripts. Carried out on the TCR CDR3, a first-round RT-PCR used the HTBI primer set. TCRdb re-analysed the multiplex PCR reads in MiXCR, keeping a single row per CDR3 protein. The sample records fewer than 900,000 distinct CDR3 sequences, roughly 15% being singletons. The source of this sequence is a man aged 18-30 years with Graves' hyperthyroidism. Material: blood. J is TRBJ2-2 and V is TRBV2, with D possibly TRBD1 on 5 matching bases. CDR3 nucleotide sequence: TGTGCCAGCAGTGTTAGGCAGGGGAACACCGGGGAGCTGTTTTTT. Translation gives CASSVRQGNTGELFF.